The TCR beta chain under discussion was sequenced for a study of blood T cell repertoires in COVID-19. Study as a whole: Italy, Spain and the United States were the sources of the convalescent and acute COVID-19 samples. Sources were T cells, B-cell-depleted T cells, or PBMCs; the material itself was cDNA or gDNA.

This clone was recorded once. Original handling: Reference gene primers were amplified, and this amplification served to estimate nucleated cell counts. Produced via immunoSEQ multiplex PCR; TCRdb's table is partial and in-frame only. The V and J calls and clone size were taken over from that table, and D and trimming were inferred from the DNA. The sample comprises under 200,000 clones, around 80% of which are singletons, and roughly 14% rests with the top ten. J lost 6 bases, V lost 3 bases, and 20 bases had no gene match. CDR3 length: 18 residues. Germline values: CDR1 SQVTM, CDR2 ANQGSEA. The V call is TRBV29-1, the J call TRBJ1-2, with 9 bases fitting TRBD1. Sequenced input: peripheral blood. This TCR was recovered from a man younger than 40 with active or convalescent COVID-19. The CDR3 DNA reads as TGCAGCGTTGACCTAAACAGGGGGCGTATGTATAATGGAAATGGCTACACCTTC. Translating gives CSVDLNRGRMYNGNGYTF.